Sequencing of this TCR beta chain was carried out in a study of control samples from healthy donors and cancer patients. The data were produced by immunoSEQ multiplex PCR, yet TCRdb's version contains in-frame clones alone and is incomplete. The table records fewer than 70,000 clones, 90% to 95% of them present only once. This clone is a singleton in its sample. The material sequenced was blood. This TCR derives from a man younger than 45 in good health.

In DNA form, the CDR3 reads TGTGCCAGCAGCCAACTAGAGGGTGAGCAGTTCTTC. Protein product: CASSQLEGEQFF. This rearrangement joins TRBV11-1 to TRBJ2-1, with D maybe TRBD2 (5 bases). The germline CDR1 and CDR2 sequences are SGHAT and FQDESV (reference sequence). The V end lost 5 bases, the J end lost 9 bases, and 11 bases lay between the germline ends. This CDR3 is 12 amino acids long. Based on the CDR3 plus reference TRBV11-1 and TRBJ2-1, the full variable domain is EAEVAQSPRYKITEKSQAVAFWCDPISGHATLYWYRQILGQGPELLVQFQDESVVDDSQLPKDRFSAERLKGVDSTLKIQPAELGDSAMYLCASSQLEGEQFFGPGTRLTVL.